Shown below are 27 T cell receptor beta chains from a single sample sequenced in a study of blood T cell repertoires in COVID-19. TCRdb's table, derived via immunoSEQ multiplex PCR, lists solely in-frame clones and lacks some. The sample carries about 50,000 clones, roughly nine tenths recorded once. Material: peripheral blood. The receptor set was obtained from a human donor in a cohort sampled during active COVID-19.

The rearrangement links TRBV5-1 to TRBJ1-1; maybe TRBD1 (6 bases). This CDR3 is built from 14 residues. Germline V gene data show CDR1 as SGHRS and CDR2 as YFSETQ. V was pared by 7 bases and J by 3 bases, with 16 bases between. CDR3 protein: CASGPGGADTEAFF. CDR3 nucleotides: TGCGCCAGCGGCCCGGGGGGGGCGGACACTGAAGCTTTCTTT.

The V call is TRBV14, the J call TRBJ1-1, with D tentatively TRBD1 (5 bases). The germline V gene encodes CDR1 SGHDN and CDR2 FVKESK. Trimming took 2 bases from V and 5 from J, leaving 21 bases between them. The CDR3 totals 17 residues. The CDR3 is CASSQSPRSEGLTEAFF. The CDR3 nucleotides are TGTGCCAGCAGCCAATCTCCTCGGTCGGAGGGGTTGACTGAAGCTTTCTTT.

The CDR3 here is CASSQLTGNGNTIYF. CDR3 coding DNA: TGTGCCAGCAGCCAACTGACAGGGAATGGAAACACCATATATTTT. This chain uses TRBV5-5 with TRBJ1-3; 7 nucleotides agree with TRBD1. V was clipped by 4 bases and J by 3 bases; unmatched bases: 7. The CDR3 has 15 amino acids. Germline V gene sequence: CDR1 SGHKS, CDR2 YYEKEE (reference sequence).

The J gene is TRBJ2-1, the V gene TRBV5-1; 16 bases fit TRBD2. Trimming cost V 4 bases and J 0 bases; bases outside gene matches: 4. This CDR3 contains 18 residues. Germline CDR1 is SGHRS and CDR2 is YFSETQ. CDR3 sequence: CASSGTSGGAISYNEQFF. CDR3 nucleotide sequence: TGCGCCAGCAGCGGGACTAGCGGGGGGGCCATCTCCTACAATGAGCAGTTCTTC.

This clone was counted a few times. This rearrangement joins TRBV10-2 to TRBJ1-5; perhaps TRBD1 as D (5 bases). CDR3 length equals 14 residues. Germline-derived CDR1 and CDR2 are WSHSY and SAAADI. The V end lost 8 bases, the J end lost 7 bases, and 18 bases lay between the germline ends. CDR3 amino acids: CASGASTGIQPQHF. CDR3 DNA: TGCGCCAGCGGGGCTTCGACCGGCATACAGCCCCAGCATTTT.

V and J are TRBV23-1 and TRBJ2-6; D uncertain. TRBV23-1 belongs to the ORF category, with a function that is uncertain. V lost 7 bases, J lost 0 bases, and 7 bases lay in between. CDR3 length: 14 amino acids. CDR3 sequence (DNA): TGCGCCAGCAAGTTACACTCTGGGGCCAACGTCCTGACTTTC. Protein sequence: CASKLHSGANVLTF.

J is TRBJ1-3 and V is TRBV5-1; a weak D match, TRBD1 (5 bases). Trimming shortened V by 4 bases and J by 0 bases, and 11 bases separated the two germline ends. Germline-derived CDR1 and CDR2 are SGHRS and YFSETQ. The CDR3 is 15 amino acids. CDR3 nucleotide sequence: TGCGCCAGCAGCCCGGGACTTTTCTCTGGAAACACCATATATTTT. Amino acid sequence: CASSPGLFSGNTIYF.

The rearrangement joins TRBV11-2 to TRBJ1-1, with D possibly TRBD1 on 6 matching bases. Germline CDR1 and CDR2: SGHAT and FQNNGV. The CDR3 consists of 15 residues. V was pared by 4 bases and J by 5 bases, with 17 bases between. CDR3 coding DNA: TGTGCCAGCAGCTCAGGAGAGAGGGGGAAGACTGAAGCTTTCTTT. It is translated as CASSSGERGKTEAFF.

CDR3 loop: CAISERWASERGAQSPLHF. The CDR3 nucleotides read TGTGCCATCAGTGAACGGTGGGCATCGGAAAGGGGTGCGCAGTCACCCCTCCACTTT. J is TRBJ1-6 and V is TRBV10-3; tentatively, D is TRBD1 (5 bases). V dropped 3 bases and J dropped 10 bases, with 28 bases sitting between them. Looked up from germline, CDR1 is ENHRY and CDR2 is SYGVKD. The CDR3 totals 19 residues.

This chain uses TRBV21-1 with TRBJ2-1; the table gives TRBD2 as D, unverified against the DNA. TRBV21-1 is a pseudogene. This CDR3 has 24 residues. The CDR3 region is CASSKALYFLALIVVGCSYNEQFF. The CDR3 DNA is TGTGCCAGCAGCAAAGCGCTATATTTTCTAGCCCTTATTGTTGTTGGTTGCTCCTACAATGAGCAGTTCTTC.

This sequence joins TRBV21-1 and TRBJ2-2; the table's D call, TRBD2, was not checked against the DNA. TRBV21-1 is given as a pseudogene. The CDR3 sequence is 24 residues long. The CDR3 reads CASSKAGLAGGEVEWRFFTGELFF. CDR3 sequence (DNA): TGTGCCAGCAGCAAAGCGGGACTAGCGGGGGGGGAAGTCGAGTGGCGCTTTTTCACCGGGGAGCTGTTTTTT.

The chain is built from TRBV7-3 and TRBJ1-4, with 8 bases identical to TRBD1. The V gene's germline CDR1 is SGHTA and CDR2 FQGTGA. This CDR3 has 13 amino acids. The ends lost 6 bases at V and 8 bases at J; junction bases unmatched: 5. CDR3 sequence: CASSQGTGEKLFF. The CDR3 DNA is TGTGCCAGCAGTCAGGGGACAGGCGAAAAACTGTTTTTT.

The rearrangement links TRBV3-1 (or the pseudogene TRBV3-2) to TRBJ1-2; D call uncertain. V lost 0 bases to trimming and J lost 5 bases, with 7 bases between them. This CDR3 region has 13 residues. CDR1 and CDR2 from the germline V gene are LGHDT and YNNKEL (reference sequence). The CDR3, as DNA: TGTGCCAGCAGCCAAGAATGGCAGTATGGCTACACCTTC. Residues: CASSQEWQYGYTF.

This chain uses TRBV9 with TRBJ2-1; 12 nucleotides line up with TRBD2. The CDR3 runs to 17 residues. J was trimmed by 7 bases and V by 1 base; bases with no gene match: 9. Germline values: CDR1 SGDLS, CDR2 YYNGEE. The DNA of the CDR3 is TGTGCCAGCAGCGTAAATATCTGGACTAGCGGGGTAAATGAGCAGTTCTTC. Translation: CASSVNIWTSGVNEQFF.

This clone was found once. The chain links TRBV25-1 to TRBJ2-6; D is unresolved. The CDR3 spans 12 residues. The germline V gene has CDR1 MGHDK and CDR2 SYGVNS. V lost 7 bases to trimming and J lost 4 bases, with 5 bases between them. CDR3 nucleotide sequence: TGTGCCAGCACTTCCGGGGCCAACGTCCTGACTTTC. Translating gives CASTSGANVLTF.

This clone was counted between two and nine times. The J gene is TRBJ2-7, the V gene TRBV7-9; the D gene is possibly TRBD2 (6 bases). CDR3 length: 14 residues. Germline V CDR1 and CDR2: SEHNR, FQNEAQ (reference sequence). Trimming took 1 base from V and 2 from J, leaving 9 bases between them. The CDR3: CASSLGGDPYEQYV. The CDR3 DNA is TGTGCCAGCAGCTTAGGCGGGGACCCCTACGAGCAGTACGTC.

The chain recombines TRBV11-2 with TRBJ2-3; unclear D gene. The ends were cut back, 5 bases at V and 3 bases at J, with 6 bases in the middle. The germline CDR1 and CDR2 sequences are SGHAT and FQNNGV. CDR3 length: 12 amino acids. CDR3 region: CASSPITDTQYF. The DNA of the CDR3 is TGTGCCAGCAGCCCTATTACAGATACGCAGTATTTT.

The rearrangement links TRBV4-2 to TRBJ1-6, with 7 bases aligning to TRBD1. Germline V gives CDR1 LGHNA, CDR2 YNFKEQ. The CDR3 totals 16 residues. V was pared by 3 bases and J by 7 bases, with 9 bases of the junction left unmatched. CDR3 in DNA: TGTGCCAGCAGCCAGGCCACGGGACAGCTCAATTCACCCCTCCACTTT. As protein: CASSQATGQLNSPLHF.

V and J are TRBV3-1 (or the pseudogene TRBV3-2) and TRBJ2-2, with D unresolved. Germline CDR1 reads LGHDT; CDR2 reads YNNKEL (reference sequence). Trimming removed 4 bases at V and 4 bases at J, with 10 bases between. This CDR3 has 14 residues. CDR3 in DNA: TGTGCCAGCAGCCTGATTTCGGGCACCGGGGAGCTGTTTTTT. Amino acid sequence: CASSLISGTGELFF.

This chain uses TRBV20-1 with TRBJ2-1; 11 nucleotides agree with TRBD2. The CDR3 extends over 15 amino acids. Losses at the gene ends were 3 bases for V and 10 bases for J; bases not matched to a gene: 11. Per the germline V gene, CDR1 is DFQATT and CDR2 is SNEGSKA (reference sequence). The CDR3 bases are TGCAGTGCTAGTCGGCTAGCGGGGGGCCCGGGCGAGCAGTTCTTC. Its translation is CSASRLAGGPGEQFF.

This clone was recorded a few times. CDR3 in amino acids: CAWSKGQGDSPQHF. In DNA form, the CDR3 reads TGTGCCTGGAGTAAAGGACAGGGTGATTCACCCCAGCATTTT. V and J are TRBV30 and TRBJ1-5; 8 nucleotides align to TRBD1. V shed 2 bases, J shed 10 bases, and the junction held 10 bases outside the gene matches. This CDR3 contains 14 residues. Germline assignment: CDR1 GTSNPN and CDR2 SVGIG (reference sequence).

The chain has TRBV27 and TRBJ1-2; 11 nucleotides match TRBD1. This CDR3 has 15 amino acids. The J segment lost 4 bases and the V segment lost 3 bases, leaving 4 bases of the junction unmatched. Per germline, CDR1 MNHEY and CDR2 SMNVEV (reference sequence). CDR3 protein: CASSFRTGGIYGYTF. The CDR3 coding sequence is TGTGCCAGCAGTTTCCGGACAGGGGGCATCTATGGCTACACCTTC.

This sequence joins TRBV7-2 and TRBJ2-5, with 7 bases aligning to TRBD2. Germline CDR1 reads SGHTA; CDR2 reads FQGNSA. The CDR3 contains 14 residues. V trimming: 3 bases; J trimming: 4 bases; junction bases outside the gene matches: 5. The CDR3 loop reads CASSLMTGGETQYF. CDR3 DNA sequence: TGTGCCAGCAGCTTGATGACGGGGGGAGAGACCCAGTACTTC.

A single count supports this clone. This sequence joins TRBV15 and TRBJ2-5; no reliable D call. This CDR3 region has 16 residues. Germline V gene data show CDR1 as LNHNV and CDR2 as YYDKDF (reference sequence). V lost 0 bases, J lost 2 bases, and 13 bases lay in between. The CDR3 DNA follows: TGTGCCACCAGCAGAGATGACAACACCCCTCAAGAGACCCAGTACTTC. This gives the protein CATSRDDNTPQETQYF.

This chain joins TRBV4-3 and TRBJ1-5; 7 bases are a match to TRBD1. The V gene end was trimmed by 0 bases and the J gene end by 5 bases; junction bases not matched to a gene: 7. Per germline, CDR1 LGHNA and CDR2 YSLEER. The CDR3 is made up of 16 amino acids. CDR3 sequence (DNA): TGCGCCAGCAGCCAAGATTGGGGGACAGACTATCAGCCCCAGCATTTT. It yields the protein CASSQDWGTDYQPQHF.

The table lists this clone with a count of one. This sequence joins TRBV10-3 and TRBJ1-4, with unresolved D. The CDR3 extends over 13 amino acids. CDR1 is ENHRY, CDR2 SYGVKD, per germline. Trimming cost V 6 bases and J 8 bases, with 13 bases left between them. The CDR3 sequence is CAIRGEPGEKLFF. The CDR3 nucleotides are TGTGCCATCAGAGGAGAACCTGGGGAAAAACTGTTTTTT.

The V and J genes are TRBV6-5 and TRBJ2-1, with 8 bases lining up with TRBD2. Germline-derived CDR1 and CDR2 are MNHEY and SVGAGI. This CDR3 spans 16 amino acids. V dropped 0 bases and J dropped 6; count of bases not matched to a gene: 7. The CDR3 nucleotides are TGTGCCAGCAGTTACTCGACGGGACTAGAGGGCAATGAGCAGTTCTTC. Protein sequence: CASSYSTGLEGNEQFF.